This T cell receptor (beta chain) was observed in a study of early T cells in non-severe SARS-CoV-2 infection. Looking at the study overall: Sequencing used unsorted whole-blood bulk RNA, so chains lack pairing.

V shed 3 bases and J shed 2 bases, with 9 bases lying between them. CDR3 length equals 14 residues. Judged by abundance, this clonotype is medium-sized. Its target is unknown. Study results and caveats: CD4 and private specificities were missed by VDJdb matching, which favored anti-spike CD8 responses.

Each single cDNA molecule received a unique molecular identifier. TCRdb reprocessed the 5' RACE reads via MiXCR and lists one record per CDR3 protein. The table shows about 35,000 distinct CDR3 sequences, with 4.5% to 7% occurring only once. The chain links TRBV12-3 or TRBV12-4 to TRBJ2-3; the D is unclear. The sample consisted of whole blood, taken at baseline. The clonotype was recovered from an adult who was a healthcare worker with PCR-confirmed SARS-CoV-2 infection or an uninfected control (not recorded which). This CDR3 reads CASSLNGPTDTQYF. The CDR3 DNA is TGTGCCAGCAGTTTGAACGGACCCACAGATACGCAGTATTTT.